The T cell receptor (beta chain) described here comes from a study of cytomegalovirus exposure and HLA in healthy donors. Study background: Previous work identified around 120 million unique TCR beta sequences from 150 million to 200 million T cells.

Germline V lookup: CDR1 LGHNA, CDR2 YSLEER. V lost 5 bases and J lost 8, with 15 bases in between. This CDR3 spans 13 amino acids. With regard to this clone: Antigen specificity is unknown.

Primers included in the PCR were 60 Vbeta and 13 Jbeta primers. Only in-frame clones appear in the TCRdb table, and some are missing; sequencing was by immunoSEQ multiplex PCR. This table holds 100,000 to 150,000 clones, approximately 17% found once. Broader study findings: Most of the TCR beta V segments (in an earlier analysis) were productive either about 87% or about 30% of the time. While the bulk of TCR sequences proved rare, some public TCRs turned up in many donors. The HLA-A and HLA-B alleles of most subjects were reportedly predicted accurately from TCR beta sequences.

The rearrangement links TRBV4-3 to TRBJ1-2, with D maybe TRBD1 (5 bases). The clonotype originates from a female donor in good health and CMV-seropositive. The sample taken for sequencing was PBMCs. The CDR3 spells CASSATDSFGYTF. The DNA of the CDR3 is TGCGCCAGCAGCGCGACAGACTCTTTCGGCTACACCTTC.